A single sample is the source of the 21 T cell receptor beta chains below, sequenced in a study of glioma-infiltrating T cells after dendritic cell vaccination. Assay: immunoSEQ multiplex PCR; the TCRdb copy retains only in-frame clones and omits some. Counted here are some 99,000 clones, 80% occurring once; the ten biggest clones make up 5.4%. The time point here: after dendritic cell vaccination, including at tumor progression/relapse. Specimen: blood, collected after dendritic cell vaccination. The receptors were gathered from a human donor with glioblastoma.

CDR3 amino acids: CASSPDRVPYEQYF. In nucleotides, the CDR3 is TGTGCCAGCAGCCCGGACAGGGTCCCCTACGAGCAGTACTTC. This chain links TRBV5-4 with TRBJ2-7; 8 bases are shared with TRBD1. Germline assignment: CDR1 SGHNT and CDR2 YYREEE (reference sequence). V lost 4 bases, J lost 2 bases, and 5 bases stayed unmatched. The CDR3 consists of 14 residues. The entire variable domain, with the rest obtained from reference TRBV5-4 and TRBJ2-7, is as follows: ETGVTQSPTHLIKTRGQQVTLRCSSQSGHNTVSWYQQALGQGPQFIFQYYREEENGRGNFPPRFSGLQFPNYSSELNVNALELDDSALYLCASSPDRVPYEQYFGPGTRLTVT.

There are a few counts of this clone. The rearrangement uses TRBV2 and TRBJ2-1, with 9 bases fitting TRBD2. Losses at the gene ends were 5 bases for V and 2 bases for J; bases not matched to a gene: 4. Germline assignment: CDR1 SNHLY and CDR2 FYNNEI. The CDR3 runs to 15 residues. CDR3 nucleotides: TGTGCCAGCAGTCCTAGCGGGGAAGCCTACAATGAGCAGTTCTTC. Its protein is CASSPSGEAYNEQFF.

V gene TRBV27 combines with J gene TRBJ2-7, with a tentative D call TRBD2 (7 bases). The CDR3 has 12 residues. Trimming cost V 6 bases and J 3 bases, with 9 bases left between them. Per germline, CDR1 MNHEY and CDR2 SMNVEV (reference sequence). The DNA for the CDR3 is TGTGCCAGCAGGGGAGGGGGCTACGAGCAGTACTTC. Translation: CASRGGGYEQYF.

The chain joins TRBV5-4 to TRBJ1-5; possibly TRBD1 for D (5 bases). Germline V gene sequence: CDR1 SGHNT, CDR2 YYREEE (reference sequence). V lost 0 bases and J 12 bases, leaving 13 bases between the germline ends. CDR3 length: 13 residues. The CDR3 here is CASSLGTGGLQHF. The CDR3 DNA reads TGTGCCAGCAGCTTGGGGACGGGGGGACTCCAGCATTTT.

The rearrangement joins TRBV19 to TRBJ2-7; 8 nucleotides align to TRBD1. Germline V gene sequence: CDR1 LNHDA, CDR2 SQIVND (reference sequence). The CDR3 spans 15 residues. V shed 7 bases and J 7 bases; nucleotides not matched to a gene: 15. The CDR3 DNA reads as TGTGCCAGTATTTGGCGGAGGCAGGGGGCGGGTGAGCAGTACTTC. Translating gives CASIWRRQGAGEQYF.

The chain combines TRBV10-3 with TRBJ1-2; D gene ambiguous. The CDR3 consists of 13 residues. CDR1 and CDR2 (germline): ENHRY, SYGVKD. V was cut by 4 bases and J by 3 bases, with 9 bases left in between. The CDR3 coding sequence is TGTGCCATCAGTGGTAGTGGTGACTATGGCTACACCTTC. It translates to CAISGSGDYGYTF.

The J gene is TRBJ2-2, the V gene TRBV11-2; the D is unclear. V lost 0 bases, J lost 2 bases, and 7 bases lay in between. CDR3 length: 15 amino acids. Germline CDR1 and CDR2: SGHAT and FQNNGV. The CDR3 bases are TGTGCCAGCAGCTTAGATCTCCTCAACACCGGGGAGCTGTTTTTT. The encoded protein is CASSLDLLNTGELFF.

The chain joins TRBV11-1 to TRBJ2-1, with 9 bases that match TRBD2. This CDR3 contains 18 residues. V was clipped by 2 bases and J by 2 bases; unmatched bases: 10. Looked up from germline, CDR1 is SGHAT and CDR2 is FQDESV (reference sequence). The CDR3 loop reads CASSLSFSGGTTYNEQFF. Written as DNA, the CDR3 is TGTGCCAGCAGCTTAAGTTTTAGCGGGGGAACCACCTACAATGAGCAGTTCTTC.

J is TRBJ2-7 and V is TRBV6-1, with a weak D call TRBD1 (6 bases). This CDR3 is 13 amino acids long. With 5 bases removed from V and 5 bases from J, the gap between germline ends came to 13 bases. CDR1 MNHNS and CDR2 SASEGT come from the germline V gene. In nucleotides, the CDR3 is TGTGCCAGCAGTTATACAGGGACCCACGAGCAGTACTTC. Its protein product is CASSYTGTHEQYF.

The chain combines TRBV7-2 with TRBJ2-7; 8 bases map to TRBD2. J was trimmed by 2 bases and V by 4 bases; bases with no gene match: 7. This CDR3 region has 15 residues. Germline assignment: CDR1 SGHTA and CDR2 FQGNSA. CDR3 residues: CASSYGLADTYEQYF. CDR3 DNA sequence: TGTGCCAGCAGCTACGGACTAGCTGACACCTACGAGCAGTACTTC.

V and J are TRBV29-1 and TRBJ1-3, with 7 nucleotides matching TRBD1. This CDR3 has 13 amino acids. The V and J ends lost 1 base and 6 bases, in that order; junction bases with no gene match: 3. In germline, CDR1 is SQVTM, CDR2 ANQGSEA. The CDR3 loop reads CSVEGRGENTIYF. CDR3 sequence (DNA): TGCAGCGTTGAAGGCAGGGGGGAAAACACCATATATTTT.

The V gene is TRBV18, the J gene TRBJ1-1; no reliable D call. The CDR3 is 15 amino acids. CDR1 is KGHSH and CDR2 is LQKENI in the germline V gene. Trimming pared 0 bases from V and 6 bases from J, leaving 14 bases between. In DNA, the CDR3 is TGTGCCAGCTCACCACCCCCCCCACTGCGGGCTGAAGCTTTCTTT. It specifies CASSPPPPLRAEAFF.

This chain uses TRBV6-6 with TRBJ2-3; D perhaps matches TRBD2 (6 bases). The ends were cut back, 5 bases at V and 5 bases at J, with 11 bases in the middle. The length of the CDR3 is 13 residues. In germline, CDR1 is MNHNY, CDR2 SVGAGI (reference sequence). The CDR3 loop reads CASSSGRGDTQYF. The DNA of the CDR3 is TGTGCCAGCAGTAGCGGGCGGGGAGATACGCAGTATTTT.

The V call is TRBV11-2, the J call TRBJ1-2, with 7 bases that match TRBD1. The V segment lost 2 bases and the J segment 3 bases; nucleotides outside the gene matches: 3. Germline CDR1 and CDR2: SGHAT and FQNNGV. This CDR3 is 14 amino acids long. The CDR3: CASSLITGDYGYTF. CDR3 nucleotide sequence: TGTGCCAGCAGCTTAATCACAGGGGACTATGGCTACACCTTC.

The rearrangement joins TRBV11-3 to TRBJ2-2, with D perhaps TRBD2 (5 bases). The germline V and J ends were trimmed by 6 bases and 4 bases, with 18 bases remaining between them. CDR3 length equals 16 residues. Per the germline V gene, CDR1 is SGHNT and CDR2 is YENEEA. The CDR3 nucleotides read TGTGCCAGCAGGTACTCAGGTCGGGATTCCACCGGGGAGCTGTTTTTT. As protein: CASRYSGRDSTGELFF.

The chain links TRBV29-1 to TRBJ1-1; no firm D call. The V gene's germline CDR1 is SQVTM and CDR2 ANQGSEA. This CDR3 spans 11 amino acids. Trimming cost V 7 bases and J 6 bases, with 12 bases left between them. In DNA, the CDR3 is TGCAGCGAGAAAAATGAGGCTGAAGCTTTCTTT. Protein: CSEKNEAEAFF.

This rearrangement joins TRBV19 to TRBJ1-2; perhaps TRBD1 as D (5 bases). Germline V gene data show CDR1 as LNHDA and CDR2 as SQIVND (reference sequence). Trimming left V 4 bases short and J 5 bases short, with 14 bases between. This CDR3 spans 14 amino acids. The CDR3 sequence is CASSRQKEDYGYTF. CDR3 DNA sequence: TGTGCCAGTAGTAGACAGAAGGAAGATTATGGCTACACCTTC.

The genes are TRBV9 and TRBJ2-3; 9 nucleotides match TRBD2. The CDR3 has 17 amino acids. The J segment lost 1 base and the V segment lost 3 bases, leaving 9 bases of the junction unmatched. Per germline, CDR1 SGDLS and CDR2 YYNGEE. CDR3 amino acids: CASSALILAGRTDTQYF. The CDR3 nucleotides are TGTGCCAGCAGCGCTCTTATACTAGCGGGCCGCACAGATACGCAGTATTTT.

The genes are TRBV19 and TRBJ2-7; D might be TRBD1 (6 bases). V gave up 5 bases and J gave up 3 bases, with 14 bases separating them. Germline assignment: CDR1 LNHDA and CDR2 SQIVND (reference sequence). The CDR3 loop spans 14 amino acids. The CDR3 DNA follows: TGTGCCAGTAGTTTACCTGGCAGGGGCTACGAGCAGTACTTC. Encoded protein: CASSLPGRGYEQYF.

The chain joins TRBV5-1 to TRBJ1-1, with D possibly TRBD1 on 6 matching bases. Germline assignment: CDR1 SGHRS and CDR2 YFSETQ. With 2 bases removed from V and 1 base from J, the gap between germline ends came to 15 bases. CDR3 length: 16 amino acids. DNA for the CDR3: TGCGCCAGCAGCTTACGTCCGGGACATACGAACACTGAAGCTTTCTTT. Protein: CASSLRPGHTNTEAFF. Full variable domain (missing parts from reference TRBV5-1 and TRBJ1-1): KAGVTQTPRYLIKTRGQQVTLSCSPISGHRSVSWYQQTPGQGLQFLFEYFSETQRNKGNFPGRFSGRQFSNSRSEMNVSTLELGDSALYLCASSLRPGHTNTEAFFGQGTRLTVV.

This chain links TRBV7-9 with TRBJ1-1; 7 bases are a match to TRBD1. Trimming at V came to 3 bases and at J to 6 bases, leaving 4 bases not matched to a gene. The CDR3 is 13 amino acids. Germline values: CDR1 SEHNR, CDR2 FQNEAQ (reference sequence). CDR3 sequence (DNA): TGTGCCAGCAGCTTGGGACAGTGGTCTGAAGCTTTCTTT. This gives the protein CASSLGQWSEAFF.